This TCR beta chain came from a study of blood T cell repertoires in COVID-19. Study context: PBMCs, B-cell-depleted T cells, or T cells were the source of the cDNA or gDNA that made up the material.

Per the authors' pipeline: Researchers report that nucleated cell counts were estimated from reference gene primer amplification. TCRdb keeps only in-frame clones here, not all; method: immunoSEQ multiplex PCR. V, J and clone size derive from that table, while D and trimming were established from the DNA sequence. Here the sample spans over 250,000 clones, around 80% being singletons. The CDR3 runs to 19 residues. Germline loops: CDR1 LNHNV, CDR2 YYDKDF (reference sequence). The V gene end was trimmed by 0 bases and the J gene end by 6 bases; junction bases not matched to a gene: 17. Sequenced: PBMCs or T cells enriched from blood (not recorded which). This receptor was identified in a man younger than 40 with acute COVID-19. The gene calls are TRBV15 and TRBJ1-2, with 9 bases lining up with TRBD1. CDR3 sequence reads: CATSRDSSRLGTGIDGYTF. The CDR3 DNA is TGTGCCACCAGCAGAGATTCGTCCAGGTTGGGGACAGGGATTGATGGCTACACCTTC. Based on the CDR3 plus reference TRBV15 and TRBJ1-2, the full variable domain is DAMVIQNPRYQVTQFGKPVTLSCSQTLNHNVMYWYQQKSSQAPKLLFHYYDKDFNNEADTPDNFQSRRPNTSFCFLDIRSPGLGDTAMYLCATSRDSSRLGTGIDGYTFGSGTRLTVV.